A single sample gave rise to the 16 T cell receptor beta chains below, sequenced in a study of shared T cell receptors in the human thymus. TCRdb's copy holds only in-frame clones and misses some; the assay was immunoSEQ multiplex PCR. The table has 650,000 to 950,000 clones, 70% to 90% seen once. This same sample was also part of a study on human thymus T cells.

Material: thymocytes. These receptors were taken from a girl less than two years old with a congenital heart defect.

The V gene is TRBV27, the J gene TRBJ1-1; D might be TRBD1 (5 bases). This CDR3 is built from 13 residues. The V gene's germline CDR1 is MNHEY and CDR2 SMNVEV (reference sequence). The V end was cut by 6 bases, the J end by 9 bases, with 17 bases between. This chain's CDR3 is CASRKGRPAKAFF. The CDR3 DNA follows: TGTGCCAGCAGGAAGGGGAGGCCAGCCAAAGCTTTCTTT.

V and J are TRBV4-1 and TRBJ1-2, with TRBD1 as a possible D gene (6 bases). V was shortened by 0 bases and J by 4 bases, with 15 bases between the two germline ends. CDR3 length: 16 amino acids. The germline V gene has CDR1 MGHRA and CDR2 YSYEKL. CDR3 nucleotide sequence: TGCGCCAGCAGCCAAGATCGGTCTGACAGGACCTATGGCTACACCTTC. It codes for CASSQDRSDRTYGYTF.

This CDR3 reads CASSPRDSQGETQYF. CDR3 in DNA: TGTGCCAGCAGCCCTCGGGACAGTCAGGGGGAGACCCAGTACTTC. The chain couples TRBV7-3 to TRBJ2-5, with 7 bases fitting TRBD1. CDR1 is SGHTA, CDR2 FQGTGA, per germline. This CDR3 spans 15 amino acids. V gave up 5 bases and J gave up 5 bases; unmatched junction bases: 11.

A few counts support this clone. A read error may account for a junction end that differs from germline. Other DNA sequences of this sample code for an identical CDR3. The rearrangement joins TRBV19 to TRBJ1-6; TRBD1 is a possible D gene (5 bases). Per the germline V gene, CDR1 is LNHDA and CDR2 is SQIVND (reference sequence). CDR3 length: 18 amino acids. CDR3 loop: CASSPGDYPNHPNSPLHF. The CDR3 DNA is TGTGCCAGTAGTCCCGGGGACTACCCTAACCATCCAAATTCCCCCCTCCACTTT.

The chain links TRBV7-9 to TRBJ1-3; 7 bases match TRBD1. The germline V gene encodes CDR1 SEHNR and CDR2 FQNEAQ (reference sequence). V was clipped by 5 bases and J by 0 bases; unmatched bases: 7. This CDR3 is built from 16 residues. Here the CDR3 DNA reads TGTGCCAGCAGCGCCTCCGGGACAGACTCTGGAAACACCATATATTTT. Residues: CASSASGTDSGNTIYF.

This clone came up once. The CDR3 here is CASSVNFQETQYF. DNA for the CDR3: TGTGCCAGCAGCGTAAACTTCCAAGAGACCCAGTACTTC. The chain couples TRBV9 to TRBJ2-5; D is undetermined. V dropped 1 base and J dropped 1 base, with 5 bases sitting between them. There are 13 residues in the CDR3. From germline, CDR1 is SGDLS and CDR2 YYNGEE.

The chain combines TRBV27 with TRBJ2-3; D is possibly TRBD2 (7 bases). Germline assignment: CDR1 MNHEY and CDR2 SMNVEV (reference sequence). The germline V and J ends were trimmed by 7 bases and 1 base, with 12 bases remaining between them. The length of the CDR3 is 14 residues. CDR3 bases: TGTGCCAGCATGGGGGGGCTGGGCACAGATACGCAGTATTTT. Amino acids: CASMGGLGTDTQYF.

The chain has TRBV9 and TRBJ2-7; D is uncertain. The CDR3 contains 16 residues. Between the trimmed V and J ends, which lost 0 bases and 0 bases, there was a span of 13 bases. Germline loops: CDR1 SGDLS, CDR2 YYNGEE. In DNA, the CDR3 is TGTGCCAGCAGCGTAGGGTGGCACGGAGACTCCTACGAGCAGTACTTC. Translating gives CASSVGWHGDSYEQYF.

The chain carries TRBV4-1 and TRBJ2-2; D is possibly TRBD1 (5 bases). The CDR3 is 16 amino acids. The germline V gene has CDR1 MGHRA and CDR2 YSYEKL. The V gene lost 2 bases and the J gene lost 3 bases, with 13 bases spanning the gap. Written as DNA, the CDR3 is TGCGCCAGCAGCCAAATCCCGGACACCGACACCGGGGAGCTGTTTTTT. Translating it yields CASSQIPDTDTGELFF.

The J gene is TRBJ2-3, the V gene TRBV11-3; 9 positions agree with TRBD2. CDR1 and CDR2 from the germline V gene are SGHNT and YENEEA. The CDR3 is 16 amino acids. V trimming: 1 base; J trimming: 0 bases; junction bases outside the gene matches: 2. CDR3 region: CASSLGSGGSTDTQYF. CDR3 nucleotides: TGTGCCAGCAGCTTAGGCAGCGGGGGGAGCACAGATACGCAGTATTTT.

The rearrangement uses TRBV15 and TRBJ1-6; 9 bases map to TRBD1. The CDR3 loop spans 17 amino acids. Germline values: CDR1 LNHNV, CDR2 YYDKDF (reference sequence). V gave up 1 base and J gave up 8 bases; unmatched junction bases: 9. This CDR3 reads CATSRAGGQGEDSPLHF. CDR3 in DNA: TGTGCCACCAGCAGAGCAGGGGGACAGGGCGAGGATTCACCCCTCCACTTT. Full variable domain (rest looked up from reference TRBV15 and TRBJ1-6): DAMVIQNPRYQVTQFGKPVTLSCSQTLNHNVMYWYQQKSSQAPKLLFHYYDKDFNNEADTPDNFQSRRPNTSFCFLDIRSPGLGDTAMYLCATSRAGGQGEDSPLHFGNGTRLTVT.

The rearrangement joins TRBV6-6 to TRBJ1-5; TRBD1 agrees at 8 bases. The germline V gene has CDR1 MNHNY and CDR2 SVGAGI (reference sequence). The CDR3 runs to 14 residues. The V segment lost 6 bases and the J segment 4 bases; nucleotides outside the gene matches: 5. The CDR3 nucleotides are TGTGCCAGCAGGCGTGACAGGGGAAATCAGCCCCAGCATTTT. This gives the protein CASRRDRGNQPQHF.

This chain connects TRBV19 to TRBJ2-7; D ambiguous. Trimming took off 2 bases at V and 5 bases at J, with 13 bases between the two ends. Germline assignment: CDR1 LNHDA and CDR2 SQIVND (reference sequence). CDR3 length: 14 residues. In DNA form, the CDR3 reads TGTGCCAGTAGTATAAATCCCCGGGTCCACGAGCAGTACTTC. Amino acid sequence: CASSINPRVHEQYF.

The chain is built from TRBV6-5 and TRBJ2-7, with D possibly being TRBD1 (5 bases). Germline CDR1 MNHEY, CDR2 SVGAGI. This CDR3 comprises 14 residues. V lost 6 bases, J lost 3 bases, and 15 bases lay in between. CDR3 protein: CASRVRQTHYEQYF. CDR3 in DNA: TGTGCCAGCAGGGTAAGACAGACCCACTACGAGCAGTACTTC.

The chain recombines TRBV6-5 with TRBJ1-5, with D perhaps TRBD1 (6 bases). This CDR3 region has 15 residues. CDR1 and CDR2 from the germline V gene are MNHEY and SVGAGI. The V and J ends lost 7 bases and 2 bases respectively, with 15 bases between them. CDR3 protein: CASKKGGDRNQPQHF. DNA for the CDR3: TGTGCCAGCAAGAAAGGGGGGGATCGCAATCAGCCCCAGCATTTT.

This sequence joins TRBV5-6 and TRBJ2-5; 8 nucleotides match TRBD2. V was pared by 2 bases and J by 0 bases, with 15 bases of the junction left unmatched. The germline CDR1 and CDR2 sequences are SGHDT and YYEEEE. The CDR3 covers 19 residues. The CDR3 reads CASSFPPTVIAGHQETQYF. The DNA of the CDR3 is TGTGCCAGCAGCTTCCCCCCCACAGTGATAGCGGGGCACCAAGAGACCCAGTACTTC.